This T cell receptor (beta chain) was captured in a study of beta chain features in type 1 diabetes. Study context: What patients shared with healthy donors was a similar profile of age, gender and cell yields.

The study, taken as a whole, reports: A moderate, significant TCRB CDR3 shortening appeared in type 1 diabetes across four CD4+ subsets.

Donors contributed one heparinised blood draw apiece, averaging about 110 mL. Trimming took 7 bases from V and 5 from J, leaving 18 bases between them. Germline assignment: CDR1 KGHSH and CDR2 LQKENI. The CDR3 has 15 residues. Expressed TCRB transcripts got sequenced, as all isolated RNA was reverse transcribed. Profiled with immunoSEQ multiplex PCR; TCRdb holds only in-frame clones, not every one. The sample has about 700,000 clones, around 15% seen once. As regards this clone: Antigen specificity is unknown.

This receptor was identified in a young man with type 1 diabetes. Source material: naive CD4+ T cells from blood. This sequence joins TRBV18 and TRBJ2-1; D is tentatively TRBD1 or TRBD2 (5 bases each). The CDR3 DNA reads TGTGCCAGCTTCCGGGACCCAGTCCGACACAATGAGCAGTTCTTC. Residues: CASFRDPVRHNEQFF.